The rows below give T cell receptor beta chains drawn from one sample of a study of T cell changes during pregnancy in multiple sclerosis. Generated by immunoSEQ multiplex PCR, the TCRdb table keeps only in-frame clones and is missing some. This sample has 45,000 to 60,000 clones, with more than 90% found just once. The sequenced sample was CD8+ T cells from peripheral blood mononuclear cells, obtained before pregnancy. These receptors came from a female donor with multiple sclerosis, enrolled in a pregnancy study. Each CDR3 is given with its conserved first and last residue. The D gene is left open where the match is weak. The size of a clone is reported for some rows only, either as once, few or many, or as a class for expanded clones.

clone_size	d_call	v_call	j_call	cdr3_nt	cdr3_aa
few	TRBD1	TRBV5-1	TRBJ2-1	TGCGCCAGCAGCTTGATCAGGGACAGGGGGCTCGGTGAGCAGTTCTTC	CASSLIRDRGLGEQFF
-	-	TRBV15	TRBJ2-7	TGTGCCACCAGCAGTGACTTGGCCGAGCAGTACTTC	CATSSDLAEQYF
-	-	TRBV7-2	TRBJ1-4	TGTGCCAGCAGCTTAGTCGACACCATAAATGAAAAACTGTTTTTT	CASSLVDTINEKLFF
-	-	TRBV9	TRBJ2-3	TGTGCCAGCAGCGTAGGAAGGGGGGGAAGCACAGATACGCAGTATTTT	CASSVGRGGSTDTQYF
-	-	TRBV5-6	TRBJ1-1	TGTGCCAGCAGTCCCGGCGCGGGTCCTGAAGCTTTCTTT	CASSPGAGPEAFF
-	TRBD2	TRBV9	TRBJ2-7	TGTGCCAGCAGCGTGACTAGCGGGGCCTACGAGCAGTACTTC	CASSVTSGAYEQYF
-	-	TRBV19	TRBJ1-1	TGTGCCAGTAGTATATGGCGGGGGAACACTGAAGCTTTCTTT	CASSIWRGNTEAFF
-	TRBD2	TRBV7-6	TRBJ2-1	TGTGCCAGCAGCTTTAGCGGGGGCAACAATGAGCAGTTCTTC	CASSFSGGNNEQFF
-	-	TRBV19	TRBJ2-5	TGTGCCAGTAGTATAGGGTTCCAGGGCGAGACCCAGTACTTC	CASSIGFQGETQYF
-	TRBD2	TRBV4-2	TRBJ2-5	TGTGCCAGCAGCGCTCAGGGTTGGTCGGGCGGGGGGGCCCCGGAGACCCAGTACTTC	CASSAQGWSGGGAPETQYF
-	TRBD2	TRBV9	TRBJ2-3	TGTGCCAGCAGCGTCCCTCCGGGGGGGGCGACAGATACGCAGTATTTT	CASSVPPGGATDTQYF
-	-	TRBV7-3	TRBJ1-6	TGTGCGTCTGGGGGGGGATATCGTTCACCCCTCCACTTT	CASGGGYRSPLHF
-	-	TRBV5-8	TRBJ2-7	TGTGCCAGCAGCTTGGGTGGGGCGCGGGAGCAGTACTTC	CASSLGGAREQYF
-	-	TRBV4-2	TRBJ2-3	TGTGCCAGCAGCCAAGATCGGGTGGCAGATACGCAGTATTTT	CASSQDRVADTQYF
-	-	TRBV6-1	TRBJ1-1	TGTGCCAGCACGTTACAGGTCATGAACACTGAAGCTTTCTTT	CASTLQVMNTEAFF
once	-	TRBV7-2	TRBJ1-1	TGTGCCAGCAGCTCTCTTTGGAACACTGAAGCTTTCTTT	CASSSLWNTEAFF
-	TRBD2	TRBV19	TRBJ2-7	TGTGCCAGTAGTGTCCGCGGGGGGAATCTATACGAGCAGTACTTC	CASSVRGGNLYEQYF
-	TRBD2	TRBV4-2	TRBJ2-7	TGTGCCAGCAGCCCCATAGCGGGGGGGGCCGACGAGCAGTACTTC	CASSPIAGGADEQYF
-	-	TRBV6-6	TRBJ2-3	TGTGCCAGCAGTTACTCGGAACAGGGCACGACAGATACGCAGTATTTT	CASSYSEQGTTDTQYF
-	-	TRBV7-9	TRBJ1-2	TGTGCCAGCAGCTCCCCCCTGGACAAGAACTATGGCTACACCTTC	CASSSPLDKNYGYTF
-	-	TRBV6-1	TRBJ2-7	TGTGCCAGCAACCCAGGGCAATACGAGCAGTACTTC	CASNPGQYEQYF
once	-	TRBV4-2	TRBJ1-1	TGTGCCAGCAGCCACCCGACACCTTACACTGAAGCTTTCTTT	CASSHPTPYTEAFF
-	TRBD1	TRBV19	TRBJ2-1	TGTGCCAGTCAAAGACAGGGCGGCACCTACAATGAGCAGTTCTTC	CASQRQGGTYNEQFF
-	-	TRBV4-1	TRBJ1-1	TGCGCCAGCAGCCCTCAAAACCCCCCAGGGGAAGCTTTCTTT	CASSPQNPPGEAFF
-	-	TRBV4-2	TRBJ2-1	TGTGCCAGCAGCCCACCCCTTGGGGGCGCGGCGGCCTACAATGAGCAGTTCTTC	CASSPPLGGAAAYNEQFF
-	-	TRBV30	TRBJ1-2	TGTGCCGGGTATGAGGGAAGGAGAGATGGCTACACCTTC	CAGYEGRRDGYTF
-	-	TRBV11-2	TRBJ1-6	TGTGCCAGCACCAGCTCCTATAATTCACCCCTCCACTTT	CASTSSYNSPLHF
few	-	TRBV10-2	TRBJ1-5	TGCGCCAGCAGTTTCGGACTTTATAGCAATCAGCCCCAGCATTTT	CASSFGLYSNQPQHF
-	-	TRBV27	TRBJ1-2	TGTGCCAGCAGTTTATGGGAGGGTTCGGATGGCTACACCTTC	CASSLWEGSDGYTF
-	-	TRBV4-3	TRBJ2-7	TGCGCCAGCAGCCAAGTTGTCGGCGGCTCCTACGAGCAGTACTTC	CASSQVVGGSYEQYF
-	TRBD2	TRBV9	TRBJ2-3	TGTGCCAGCAGCCGTTACGGGGGGGCTAGGGATACGCAGTATTTT	CASSRYGGARDTQYF
-	-	TRBV6-6	TRBJ1-1	TGTGCCAGCAGTTACGGGCGGACTATCACTGAAGCTTTCTTT	CASSYGRTITEAFF
-	-	TRBV5-8	TRBJ2-1	TGTGCCAGCAGCTTGAGACAAGGAGGGGAGCAGTTCTTC	CASSLRQGGEQFF
-	-	TRBV4-3	TRBJ1-5	TGCGCCAGCAGCCAAGATCCGGGTCCTAGCAATCAGCCCCAGCATTTT	CASSQDPGPSNQPQHF
-	-	TRBV21-1	TRBJ2-7	TGTGCCAGCAGCAACCCGACTTTCGGGGGGTACTACGAGCAGTACTTC	CASSNPTFGGYYEQYF